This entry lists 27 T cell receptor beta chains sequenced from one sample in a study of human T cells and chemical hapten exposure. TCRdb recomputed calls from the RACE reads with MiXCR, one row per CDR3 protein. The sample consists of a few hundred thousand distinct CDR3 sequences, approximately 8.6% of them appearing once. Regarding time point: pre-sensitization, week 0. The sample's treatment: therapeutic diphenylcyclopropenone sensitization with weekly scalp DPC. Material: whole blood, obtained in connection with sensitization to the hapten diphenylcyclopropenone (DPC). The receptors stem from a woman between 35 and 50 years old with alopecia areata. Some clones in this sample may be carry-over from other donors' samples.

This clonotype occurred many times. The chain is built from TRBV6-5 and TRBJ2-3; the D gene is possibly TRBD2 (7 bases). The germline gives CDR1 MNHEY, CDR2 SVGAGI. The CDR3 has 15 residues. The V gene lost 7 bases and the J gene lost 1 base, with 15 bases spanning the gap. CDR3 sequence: CASKGVAGGTDTQYF. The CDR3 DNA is TGTGCCAGCAAGGGGGTTGCGGGAGGCACAGATACGCAGTATTTT.

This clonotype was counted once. The CDR3 loop is CASSFDNPGEKLFF. The CDR3 DNA sequence: TGCGCCAGCAGCTTTGACAATCCCGGGGAAAAACTGTTTTTT. This chain joins TRBV5-1 and TRBJ1-4, with no clear D. Germline V gene sequence: CDR1 SGHRS, CDR2 YFSETQ. Trimming took off 2 bases at V and 8 bases at J, with 13 bases between the two ends. The length of the CDR3 is 14 residues.

CDR3 residues: CASSYRGQWEKLFF. CDR3 DNA sequence: TGTGCCAGCAGTTACCGCGGACAATGGGAGAAACTGTTTTTT. This chain links TRBV6-2 or TRBV6-3 with TRBJ1-4; possibly TRBD1 for D (5 bases). The CDR3 extends over 14 amino acids. The V end lost 2 bases, the J end lost 11 bases, and 15 bases lay between the germline ends. Germline V gene sequence: CDR1 MNHEY, CDR2 SVGEGT.

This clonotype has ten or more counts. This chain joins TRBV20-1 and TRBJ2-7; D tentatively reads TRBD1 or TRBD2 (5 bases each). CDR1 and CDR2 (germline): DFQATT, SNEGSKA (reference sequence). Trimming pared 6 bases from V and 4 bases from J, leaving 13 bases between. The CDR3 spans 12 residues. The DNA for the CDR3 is TGCAGTGCCGGGACGGATGAGTACGAGCAGTACTTC. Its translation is CSAGTDEYEQYF.

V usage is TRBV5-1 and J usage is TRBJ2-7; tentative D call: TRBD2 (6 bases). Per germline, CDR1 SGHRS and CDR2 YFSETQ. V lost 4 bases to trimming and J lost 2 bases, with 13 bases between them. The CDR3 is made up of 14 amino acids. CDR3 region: CASSPGVSPYEQYF. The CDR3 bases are TGCGCCAGCAGCCCGGGGGTCAGCCCCTACGAGCAGTACTTC.

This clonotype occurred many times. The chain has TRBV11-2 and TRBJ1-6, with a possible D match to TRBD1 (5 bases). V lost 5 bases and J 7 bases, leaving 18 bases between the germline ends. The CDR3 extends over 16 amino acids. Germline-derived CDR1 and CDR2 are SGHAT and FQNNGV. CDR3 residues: CASSHAVRALNSPLHF. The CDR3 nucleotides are TGTGCCAGCAGCCATGCCGTCAGGGCTCTAAATTCACCCCTCCACTTT.

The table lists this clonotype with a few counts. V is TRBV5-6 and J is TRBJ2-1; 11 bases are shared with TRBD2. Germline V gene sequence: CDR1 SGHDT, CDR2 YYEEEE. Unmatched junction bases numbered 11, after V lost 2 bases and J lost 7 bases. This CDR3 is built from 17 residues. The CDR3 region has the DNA TGTGCCAGCAGCTTTTACGGCAGGACTAGCGGGTATAATGAGCAGTTCTTC. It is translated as CASSFYGRTSGYNEQFF. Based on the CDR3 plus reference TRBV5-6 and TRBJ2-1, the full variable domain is DAGVTQSPTHLIKTRGQQVTLRCSPKSGHDTVSWYQQALGQGPQFIFQYYEEEERQRGNFPDRFSGHQFPNYSSELNVNALLLGDSALYLCASSFYGRTSGYNEQFFGPGTRLTVL.

This CDR3 is CASSQGEEKLFF. CDR3 sequence (DNA): TGTGCCAGCAGCCAGGGGGAGGAAAAACTGTTTTTT. This chain uses TRBV3-1 with TRBJ1-4, with a tentative D call TRBD1 (5 bases). The V gene's germline CDR1 is LGHDT and CDR2 YNNKEL (reference sequence). Deletions cut 3 bases from V and 8 bases from J, with 7 bases between. CDR3 length: 12 amino acids.

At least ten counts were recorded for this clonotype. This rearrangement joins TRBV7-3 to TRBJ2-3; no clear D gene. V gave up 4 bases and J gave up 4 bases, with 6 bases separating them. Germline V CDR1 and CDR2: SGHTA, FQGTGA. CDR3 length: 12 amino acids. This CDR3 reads CASSSGSDTQYF. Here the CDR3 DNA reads TGTGCCAGCAGCTCCGGATCAGATACGCAGTATTTT.

Written as DNA, the CDR3 is TGTGCCAGCAGCATTGAGAGGACTAGCGGGATGTACAATGAGCAGTTCTTC. Its translation: CASSIERTSGMYNEQFF. This chain uses TRBV5-6 with TRBJ2-1; TRBD2 agrees at 12 bases. The CDR3 is made up of 17 amino acids. The germline V gene has CDR1 SGHDT and CDR2 YYEEEE. The V segment lost 4 bases and the J segment 4 bases; nucleotides outside the gene matches: 9.

CDR3 nucleotide sequence: TGTGCCAGCAGTGAAGCTGGGACATTGTTAAGAGTAAGCAATCAGCCCCAGCATTTT. This gives the protein CASSEAGTLLRVSNQPQHF. The rearrangement uses TRBV6-1 and TRBJ1-5; weak D call: TRBD1 (6 bases). This CDR3 is 19 amino acids long. V was clipped by 0 bases and J by 1 base, with 19 bases between them. CDR1 is MNHNS, CDR2 SASEGT, per germline.

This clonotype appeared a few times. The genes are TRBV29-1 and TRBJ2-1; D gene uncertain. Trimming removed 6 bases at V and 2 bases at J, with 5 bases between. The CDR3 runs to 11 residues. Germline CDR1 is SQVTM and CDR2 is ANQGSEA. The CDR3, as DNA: TGCAGCGTGGTACCCTACAATGAGCAGTTCTTC. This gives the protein CSVVPYNEQFF.

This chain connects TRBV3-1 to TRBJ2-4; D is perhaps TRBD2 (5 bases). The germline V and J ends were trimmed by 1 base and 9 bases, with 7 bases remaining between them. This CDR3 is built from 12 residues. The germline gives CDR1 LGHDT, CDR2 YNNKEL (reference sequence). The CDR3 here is CASSQAGSIQYF. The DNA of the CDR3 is TGTGCCAGCAGCCAAGCGGGGTCCATTCAGTACTTC.

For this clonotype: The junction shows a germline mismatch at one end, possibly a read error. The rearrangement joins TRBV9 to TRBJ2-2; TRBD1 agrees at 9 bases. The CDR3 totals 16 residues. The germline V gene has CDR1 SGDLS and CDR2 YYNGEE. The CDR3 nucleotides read TGTGCCAACAGCCTCAGGACAGGGGAAAACACCGGGGAGCTGTTTTTT. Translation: CANSLRTGENTGELFF.

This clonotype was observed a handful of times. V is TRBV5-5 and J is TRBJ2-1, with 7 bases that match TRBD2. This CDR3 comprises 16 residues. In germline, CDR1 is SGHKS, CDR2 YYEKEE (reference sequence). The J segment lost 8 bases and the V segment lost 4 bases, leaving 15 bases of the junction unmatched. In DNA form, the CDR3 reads TGTGCCAGCAGCGTACGACTAGCCCGTACTGGGGATGAGCAGTTCTTC. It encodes CASSVRLARTGDEQFF.

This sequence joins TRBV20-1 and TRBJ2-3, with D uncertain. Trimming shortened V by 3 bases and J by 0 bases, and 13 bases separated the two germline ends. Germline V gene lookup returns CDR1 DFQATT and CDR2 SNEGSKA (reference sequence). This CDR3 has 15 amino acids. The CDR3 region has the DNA TGCAGTGCTAGCCACGGTGGTATTAGCACAGATACGCAGTATTTT. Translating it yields CSASHGGISTDTQYF.

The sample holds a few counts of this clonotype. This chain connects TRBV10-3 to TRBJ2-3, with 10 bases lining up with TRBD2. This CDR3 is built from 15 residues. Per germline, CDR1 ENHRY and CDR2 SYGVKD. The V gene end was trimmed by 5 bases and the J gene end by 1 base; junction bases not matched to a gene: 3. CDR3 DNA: TGTGCCATCAGTCGAGCGGGAGGGGGCACAGATACGCAGTATTTT. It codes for CAISRAGGGTDTQYF.

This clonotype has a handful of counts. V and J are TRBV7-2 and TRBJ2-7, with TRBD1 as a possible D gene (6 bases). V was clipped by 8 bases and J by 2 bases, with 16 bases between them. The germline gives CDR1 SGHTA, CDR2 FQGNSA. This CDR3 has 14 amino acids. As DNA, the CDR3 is TGTGCCAGCGGGGTAGACAGGACCGCCTACGAGCAGTACTTC. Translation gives CASGVDRTAYEQYF.

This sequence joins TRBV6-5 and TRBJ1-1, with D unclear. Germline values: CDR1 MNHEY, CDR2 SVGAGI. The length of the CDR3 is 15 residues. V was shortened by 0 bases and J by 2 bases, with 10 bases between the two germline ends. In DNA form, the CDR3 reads TGTGCCAGCAGTTACTCGTACAGCGGCAACACTGAAGCTTTCTTT. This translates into CASSYSYSGNTEAFF.

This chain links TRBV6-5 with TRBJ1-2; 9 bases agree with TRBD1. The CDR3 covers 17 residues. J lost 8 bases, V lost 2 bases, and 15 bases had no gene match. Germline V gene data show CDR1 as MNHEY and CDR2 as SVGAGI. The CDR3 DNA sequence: TGTGCCAGCAGTTACAAGGGGACAGGGAATCGAGGATGGGGCTACACCTTC. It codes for CASSYKGTGNRGWGYTF.

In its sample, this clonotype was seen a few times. CDR3 sequence (DNA): TGTGCCAGCAGCGCGGGACTAGCGGGAGCTGACGGGGAGCTGTTTTTT. It codes for CASSAGLAGADGELFF. The chain joins TRBV7-3 to TRBJ2-2; 14 nucleotides align to TRBD2. There are 16 residues in the CDR3. The V and J ends lost 5 bases and 7 bases, in that order; junction bases with no gene match: 6. Germline CDR1 reads SGHTA; CDR2 reads FQGTGA.

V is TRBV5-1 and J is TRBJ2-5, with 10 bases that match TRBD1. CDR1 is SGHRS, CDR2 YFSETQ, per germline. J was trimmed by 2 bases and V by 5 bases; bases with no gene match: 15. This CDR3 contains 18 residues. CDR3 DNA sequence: TGCGCCAGCAGAGAGGGGACAGGGGCCTTACTAACTCAAGAGACCCAGTACTTC. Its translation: CASREGTGALLTQETQYF.

CDR3 region: CASSYGTSSYEQYF. CDR3 bases: TGTGCCAGCAGTTACGGGACAAGCTCCTACGAGCAGTACTTC. The genes are TRBV6-2 or TRBV6-3 and TRBJ2-7; maybe TRBD1 (6 bases). Trimming removed 2 bases from V and 0 bases from J, with 8 bases in between. Per the germline V gene, CDR1 is MNHEY and CDR2 is SVGEGT. The CDR3 extends over 14 amino acids.

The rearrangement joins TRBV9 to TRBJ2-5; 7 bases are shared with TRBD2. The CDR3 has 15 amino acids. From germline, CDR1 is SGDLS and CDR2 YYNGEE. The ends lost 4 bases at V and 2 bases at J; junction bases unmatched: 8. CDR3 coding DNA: TGTGCCAGCAGCCCCCAGTCGGGGGGTCAAGAGACCCAGTACTTC. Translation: CASSPQSGGQETQYF.

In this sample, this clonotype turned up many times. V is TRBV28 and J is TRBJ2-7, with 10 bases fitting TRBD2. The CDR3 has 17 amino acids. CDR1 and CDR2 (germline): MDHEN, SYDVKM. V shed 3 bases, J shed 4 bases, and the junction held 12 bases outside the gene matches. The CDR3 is CASSLESGRAGGYEQYF. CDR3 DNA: TGTGCCAGCAGTTTGGAAAGCGGGAGGGCCGGGGGATACGAGCAGTACTTC.

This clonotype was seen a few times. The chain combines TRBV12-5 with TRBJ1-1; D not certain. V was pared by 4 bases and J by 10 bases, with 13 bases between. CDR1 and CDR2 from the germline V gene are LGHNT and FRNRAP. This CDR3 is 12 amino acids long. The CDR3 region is CASGSEVYGAFF. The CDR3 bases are TGTGCTAGTGGTTCGGAAGTGTATGGAGCTTTCTTT.

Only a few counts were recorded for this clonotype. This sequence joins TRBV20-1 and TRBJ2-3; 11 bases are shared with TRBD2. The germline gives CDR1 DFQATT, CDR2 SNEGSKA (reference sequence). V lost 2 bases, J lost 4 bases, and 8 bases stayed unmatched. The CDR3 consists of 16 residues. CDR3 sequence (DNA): TGCAGTGCTAGACTAGCGGGAGGAGCGAGCGCAGATACGCAGTATTTT. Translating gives CSARLAGGASADTQYF.